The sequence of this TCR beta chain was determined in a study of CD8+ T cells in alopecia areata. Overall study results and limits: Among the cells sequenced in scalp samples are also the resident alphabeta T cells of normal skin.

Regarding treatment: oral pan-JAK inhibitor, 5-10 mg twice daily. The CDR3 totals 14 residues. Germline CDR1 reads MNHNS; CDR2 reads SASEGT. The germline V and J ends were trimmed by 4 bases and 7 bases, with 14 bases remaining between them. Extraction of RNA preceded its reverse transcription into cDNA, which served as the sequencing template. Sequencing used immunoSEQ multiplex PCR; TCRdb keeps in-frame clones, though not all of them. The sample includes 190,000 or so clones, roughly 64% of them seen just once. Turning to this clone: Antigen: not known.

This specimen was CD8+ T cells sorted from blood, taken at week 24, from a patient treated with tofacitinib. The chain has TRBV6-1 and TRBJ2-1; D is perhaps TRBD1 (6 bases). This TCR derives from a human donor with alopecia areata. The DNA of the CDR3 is TGTGCCAGCAGTGTCACTACAGGGTTGAATGAGCAGTTCTTC. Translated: CASSVTTGLNEQFF.